The 27 T cell receptor beta chains in this list originate from one sample, sequenced in a study of T cell clones after liver transplantation. Assay used: immunoSEQ multiplex PCR; TCRdb lists only in-frame clones, some missing. The table has 20,000 to 30,000 clones, more than 65% seen once. This material consisted of CD4+ T cells from blood, taken before liver transplant. The origin of the receptors is a human donor who received a liver transplant.

This clone was picked up one time. This chain joins TRBV21-1 and TRBJ2-3; TRBD1 reflects the table's D call only, with no check against the DNA. TRBV21-1 is annotated as a pseudogene. The CDR3 is 15 residues long. CDR3: CASSDTGSSTDTQYF. The CDR3 DNA follows: TGTGCCAGCAGTGATACAGGGTCTAGCACAGATACGCAGTATTTT.

The rearrangement joins TRBV28 to TRBJ1-2; no definite D call. This CDR3 is 12 amino acids long. V lost 3 bases, J lost 8 bases, and 10 bases lay in between. From germline, CDR1 is MDHEN and CDR2 SYDVKM. The chain's CDR3 is CASSLFERGYTF. The CDR3 bases are TGTGCCAGCAGTTTGTTTGAAAGAGGCTACACCTTC.

The chain employs TRBV4-3 and TRBJ2-2; possible D gene TRBD2, 6 bases. The ends were cut back, 0 bases at V and 1 base at J, with 9 bases in the middle. CDR3 size: 16 residues. CDR1 is LGHNA, CDR2 YSLEER, per germline. The CDR3 protein is CASSQDAGMNTGELFF. As DNA, the CDR3 is TGCGCCAGCAGCCAAGACGCGGGGATGAACACCGGGGAGCTGTTTTTT.

In DNA, the CDR3 is TGCAGCGTTGGCACGCTCGAGCAAGCCGGGACTAGCGGTCTGTTCTTC. Protein: CSVGTLEQAGTSGLFF. V gene TRBV29-1 combines with J gene TRBJ2-1; 11 nucleotides align to TRBD2. There are 16 residues in the CDR3. Trimming at V came to 4 bases and at J to 15 bases, leaving 20 bases not matched to a gene. Germline values: CDR1 SQVTM, CDR2 ANQGSEA.

The chain couples TRBV27 to TRBJ2-7; D is unresolved. Germline loops: CDR1 MNHEY, CDR2 SMNVEV (reference sequence). CDR3 length equals 14 residues. The germline V and J ends were trimmed by 5 bases and 0 bases, with 11 bases remaining between them. The CDR3 DNA is TGTGCCAGCAGTGTCAAGATTAGCTCCTACGAGCAGTACTTC. Its translation: CASSVKISSYEQYF.

V is TRBV18 and J is TRBJ2-2; possible D gene TRBD1, 6 bases. Germline lookup yields CDR1 KGHSH and CDR2 LQKENI. The length of the CDR3 is 16 residues. Between the trimmed V and J ends, which lost 3 bases and 7 bases, there was a span of 18 bases. The DNA of the CDR3 is TGTGCCAGCTCACCCATACAGGCACAGGGCGGCGGGGAGCTGTTTTTT. Its translation: CASSPIQAQGGGELFF.

J is TRBJ2-7 and V is TRBV5-4; TRBD1 aligns across 10 bases. The CDR3 spans 15 residues. With 3 bases clipped from V and 5 bases from J, the junction kept 8 bases outside the gene matches. From germline, CDR1 is SGHNT and CDR2 YYREEE (reference sequence). The CDR3 DNA sequence: TGTGCCAGCAGCTCCAAGGGCGGGACAGGGGACGAGCAGTACTTC. This sequence encodes CASSSKGGTGDEQYF.

The J gene is TRBJ2-7, the V gene TRBV2; 9 bases map to TRBD1. Looked up from germline, CDR1 is SNHLY and CDR2 is FYNNEI. Germline trimming cut 6 bases from V and 2 bases from J; bases unmatched to any gene: 5. This CDR3 has 14 amino acids. CDR3 in DNA: TGTGCCAGCAGGGGGGGACAGGGTGCCTACGAGCAGTACTTC. Translation: CASRGGQGAYEQYF.

V gene TRBV6-6 combines with J gene TRBJ1-4; 12 positions match TRBD1. The CDR3 loop spans 16 amino acids. Per the germline V gene, CDR1 is MNHNY and CDR2 is SVGAGI (reference sequence). Trimming cost V 7 bases and J 2 bases; bases outside gene matches: 5. CDR3 protein: CASTGTGGATNEKLFF. DNA of the CDR3: TGTGCCAGCACCGGGACAGGGGGCGCGACTAATGAAAAACTGTTTTTT.

The chain uses TRBV4-2 and TRBJ2-6; D call uncertain. The CDR3 is 16 residues long. Trimming took 2 bases from V and 0 from J, leaving 8 bases between them. Per the germline V gene, CDR1 is LGHNA and CDR2 is YNFKEQ. The CDR3 DNA reads TGTGCCAGCAGCCAACTCAGCCCCTCTGGGGCCAACGTCCTGACTTTC. It specifies CASSQLSPSGANVLTF.

The chain links TRBV6-1 to TRBJ1-2; TRBD1 aligns across 7 bases. The V gene's germline CDR1 is MNHNS and CDR2 SASEGT. V gave up 2 bases and J gave up 2 bases; unmatched junction bases: 5. CDR3 length: 15 residues. The CDR3 sequence is CASSERTGGNYGYTF. The CDR3 DNA reads as TGTGCCAGCAGTGAAAGGACAGGTGGGAACTATGGCTACACCTTC.

The rearrangement joins TRBV29-1 to TRBJ1-3, with a possible D match to TRBD1 (5 bases). Trimming shortened V by 1 base and J by 7 bases, and 11 bases separated the two germline ends. From germline, CDR1 is SQVTM and CDR2 ANQGSEA. This CDR3 comprises 13 residues. The CDR3: CSVEVGAANTIYF. The DNA of the CDR3 is TGCAGCGTTGAAGTAGGGGCAGCTAACACCATATATTTT.

This chain's CDR3 is CASSFAGILSGNTIYF. Written as DNA, the CDR3 is TGTGCCAGCAGCTTTGCCGGGATCCTCTCTGGAAACACCATATATTTT. The J gene is TRBJ1-3, the V gene TRBV7-9; D is ambiguous. CDR3 size: 16 residues. CDR1 is SEHNR and CDR2 is FQNEAQ in the germline V gene (reference sequence). The ends were cut back, 3 bases at V and 0 bases at J, with 12 bases in the middle.

The gene calls are TRBV10-3 and TRBJ2-2, with a possible D match to TRBD2 (6 bases). Germline V gene data show CDR1 as ENHRY and CDR2 as SYGVKD. The ends were cut back, 4 bases at V and 4 bases at J, with 10 bases in the middle. This CDR3 is 14 amino acids long. DNA for the CDR3: TGTGCCATCAGTGCAACGGGGGTCACCGGGGAGCTGTTTTTT. Its protein product is CAISATGVTGELFF.

The V gene is TRBV6-6, the J gene TRBJ1-6, with a tentative D call TRBD1 (6 bases). Trimming left V 8 bases short and J 9 bases short, with 14 bases between. This CDR3 is built from 13 residues. In germline, CDR1 is MNHNY, CDR2 SVGAGI (reference sequence). In DNA, the CDR3 is TGTGCCAGCTTTCAACAGGGTGGTTCACCCCTCCACTTT. Translating gives CASFQQGGSPLHF.

The J gene is TRBJ2-7, the V gene TRBV10-2; 9 bases match TRBD1. V shed 6 bases and J 2 bases; nucleotides not matched to a gene: 5. The V gene's germline CDR1 is WSHSY and CDR2 SAAADI. This CDR3 region has 14 residues. This CDR3 reads CASRVGQGTYEQYF. DNA of the CDR3: TGCGCCAGCAGAGTGGGACAGGGTACCTACGAGCAGTACTTC.

A few counts support this clone. The rearrangement uses TRBV7-9 and TRBJ1-2; 7 bases match TRBD1. The CDR3 length is 15 residues. The V gene end was trimmed by 5 bases and the J gene end by 4 bases; junction bases not matched to a gene: 10. Germline assignment: CDR1 SEHNR and CDR2 FQNEAQ (reference sequence). The CDR3 region is CASSLRDSRGYGYTF. CDR3 nucleotides: TGTGCCAGCAGCCTCAGGGACAGTCGGGGCTATGGCTACACCTTC.

The table lists this clone with a few counts. The chain joins TRBV7-2 to TRBJ2-6; D possibly uses TRBD1 or TRBD2 (5 bases each). This CDR3 spans 15 amino acids. Per germline, CDR1 SGHTA and CDR2 FQGNSA. V dropped 5 bases and J dropped 1 base, with 9 bases sitting between them. The CDR3 nucleotides are TGTGCCAGCAGCGTCGGGGCTTCTGGGGCCAACGTCCTGACTTTC. It encodes CASSVGASGANVLTF.

The V call is TRBV19, the J call TRBJ2-1; possibly TRBD1 for D (5 bases). This CDR3 is built from 16 residues. Germline CDR1 and CDR2: LNHDA and SQIVND (reference sequence). V lost 3 bases to trimming and J lost 7 bases, with 19 bases between them. The CDR3 region is CASSIPQTGLGNEQFF. The CDR3 region has the DNA TGTGCCAGTAGTATTCCCCAAACAGGCCTTGGAAATGAGCAGTTCTTC.

The V call is TRBV19, the J call TRBJ1-4; 9 bases are shared with TRBD1. The germline CDR1 and CDR2 sequences are LNHDA and SQIVND (reference sequence). Losses at the gene ends were 10 bases for V and 2 bases for J; bases not matched to a gene: 11. The CDR3 has 16 residues. CDR3 bases: TGTGCCACTAACACAGGGGGCAGTGCTACTAATGAAAAACTGTTTTTT. Protein product: CATNTGGSATNEKLFF.

The V call is TRBV6-1, the J call TRBJ2-7; 8 positions agree with TRBD1. This CDR3 has 14 amino acids. CDR1 MNHNS and CDR2 SASEGT come from the germline V gene. With 7 bases clipped from V and 3 bases from J, the junction kept 8 bases outside the gene matches. The CDR3 DNA reads as TGTGCCAGCAAGATACGACAGGGGCTCTACGAGCAGTACTTC. Its protein is CASKIRQGLYEQYF.

The genes are TRBV6-1 and TRBJ2-1; D perhaps matches TRBD2 (5 bases). Germline V gene data show CDR1 as MNHNS and CDR2 as SASEGT. Trimming left V 8 bases short and J 3 bases short, with 8 bases between. The CDR3 is made up of 12 amino acids. The CDR3 here is CASLRDYNEQFF. The CDR3 DNA is TGTGCCAGCTTGAGGGACTACAATGAGCAGTTCTTC.

V gene TRBV11-3 combines with J gene TRBJ2-7; no firm D call. Germline V gives CDR1 SGHNT, CDR2 YENEEA. V was trimmed by 4 bases and J by 2 bases, leaving 15 bases between them. The CDR3 runs to 15 residues. The CDR3 nucleotides are TGTGCCAGCAGCTCCGATAAGACAACGACCTACGAGCAGTACGTC. Protein: CASSSDKTTTYEQYV.

A few counts support this clone. This chain connects TRBV28 to TRBJ2-7; 7 nucleotides align to TRBD1. Germline CDR1 reads MDHEN; CDR2 reads SYDVKM. There are 13 residues in the CDR3. The trim removed 6 bases at V and 5 bases at J, leaving 7 bases unmatched. The CDR3 sequence: CASSPQGLDEQYF. The CDR3, as DNA: TGTGCCAGCAGCCCACAGGGGTTGGACGAGCAGTACTTC.

This rearrangement joins TRBV30 to TRBJ1-4; D unclear. This CDR3 has 15 amino acids. Germline values: CDR1 GTSNPN, CDR2 SVGIG (reference sequence). Trimming shortened V by 2 bases and J by 8 bases, and 18 bases separated the two germline ends. CDR3 nucleotides: TGTGCCTGGAGTACACCGGGGATAATTGGGGAAAAACTGTTTTTT. Protein: CAWSTPGIIGEKLFF.

The rearrangement uses TRBV7-8 and TRBJ2-7; no clear D. The CDR3 contains 13 residues. The V gene's germline CDR1 is SGHVS and CDR2 FQNEAQ. Trimming left V 3 bases short and J 5 bases short, with 11 bases between. The CDR3, as DNA: TGTGCCAGCAGCTTGGTTGACTCGCACGAGCAGTACTTC. Amino acids: CASSLVDSHEQYF.

The chain joins TRBV19 to TRBJ2-7, with 7 positions matching TRBD1. The CDR3 loop spans 14 amino acids. Per germline, CDR1 LNHDA and CDR2 SQIVND (reference sequence). V lost 5 bases, J lost 3 bases, and 7 bases stayed unmatched. CDR3 residues: CASSLTGAFYEQYF. CDR3 in DNA: TGTGCCAGTAGTCTAACAGGGGCTTTCTACGAGCAGTACTTC.